This TCR beta chain was found in a study of early T cells in non-severe SARS-CoV-2 infection. TCRdb itself ran the 5' RACE reads through MiXCR, one entry per CDR3 protein. The top ten clones hold 4.5% to 7% of a sample with around 64,000 distinct CDR3 sequences, 11% of them seen once. This clonotype was seen many times. Germline assignment: CDR1 SGHNT and CDR2 YYREEE (reference sequence). The CDR3 is 18 amino acids. The V gene lost 2 bases and the J gene lost 2 bases, with 21 bases spanning the gap. The sequence came from an adult who was a healthcare worker with PCR-confirmed SARS-CoV-2 infection or an uninfected control (not recorded which). The gene calls are TRBV5-4 and TRBJ2-3, with D possibly matching TRBD2 (6 bases). The sample consisted of whole blood, taken at baseline. CDR3 residues: CASSLPMGGPSNTDTQYF. For the CDR3, the DNA is TGTGCCAGCAGCTTACCCATGGGAGGCCCGTCAAACACAGATACGCAGTATTTT.